This is a list of T cell receptor beta chains from one sample in a study of blood T cells in healthy people across ages. A single record per CDR3 protein comes from TCRdb applying MiXCR to the 5' RACE reads. The table shows approximately 580,000 distinct CDR3 sequences, with 24% occurring only once. This sample was shared with a second study, whose subject was T cells of mothers and their children.

Sample: blood. These receptors all stem from a boy between 5 and 17 years old in good health. Each CDR3 is given with its conserved first and last residue. D genes are given only for firm matches. Part of the rows lack a size; the others show once, few, many or a class for expanded clones.

v_gene: TRBV12-3/TRBV12-4; d_gene: TRBD1; j_gene: TRBJ2-7; abundance: few; CDR3aa: CASSPSTGSGYEQYF; CDR3nt: TGTGCCAGCAGCCCCTCGACAGGGAGTGGTTACGAGCAGTACTTC
v_gene: TRBV4-2; d_gene: TRBD2; j_gene: TRBJ2-3; abundance: few; CDR3aa: CASSQKGTSGSDTDTQYF; CDR3nt: TGTGCCAGCAGCCAAAAAGGGACTAGCGGGAGTGACACAGATACGCAGTATTTT
v_gene: TRBV9; d_gene: NA; j_gene: TRBJ2-2; abundance: NA; CDR3aa: CASSGIGTGELFF; CDR3nt: TGTGCCAGCAGCGGAATAGGCACCGGGGAGCTGTTTTTT
v_gene: TRBV5-1; d_gene: NA; j_gene: TRBJ1-1; abundance: NA; CDR3aa: CASSLTTGNTEAFF; CDR3nt: TGCGCCAGCAGCTTGACGACAGGGAACACTGAAGCTTTCTTT
v_gene: TRBV28; d_gene: TRBD1; j_gene: TRBJ2-5; abundance: NA; CDR3aa: CASSLHTGGILETQYF; CDR3nt: TGTGCCAGCAGTTTACATACAGGGGGCATCCTGGAGACCCAGTACTTC
v_gene: TRBV10-3; d_gene: NA; j_gene: TRBJ2-7; abundance: NA; CDR3aa: CAISPRGQISYEQYF; CDR3nt: TGTGCCATCAGCCCAAGAGGACAGATTTCCTACGAGCAGTACTTC
v_gene: TRBV12-3/TRBV12-4; d_gene: TRBD1; j_gene: TRBJ1-2; abundance: NA; CDR3aa: CASSFGTADPRGYTF; CDR3nt: TGTGCCAGCAGTTTTGGGACAGCAGACCCAAGGGGCTACACCTTC
v_gene: TRBV19; d_gene: TRBD1; j_gene: TRBJ1-1; abundance: NA; CDR3aa: CASSIALRARGDTEAFF; CDR3nt: TGTGCCAGTAGTATAGCCCTTCGAGCCAGGGGGGACACTGAAGCTTTCTTT
v_gene: TRBV6-2/TRBV6-3; d_gene: NA; j_gene: TRBJ1-3; abundance: NA; CDR3aa: CASRVDSGNTIYF; CDR3nt: TGTGCCAGCAGAGTGGACTCTGGAAACACCATATATTTT
v_gene: TRBV16; d_gene: NA; j_gene: TRBJ2-2; abundance: few; CDR3aa: CASSQSPGELFF; CDR3nt: TGTGCCAGCAGCCAATCTCCCGGGGAGCTGTTTTTT
v_gene: TRBV7-6; d_gene: TRBD1; j_gene: TRBJ2-1; abundance: NA; CDR3aa: CASSTPGQGAYEQFF; CDR3nt: TGTGCCAGCAGCACCCCGGGACAGGGGGCCTATGAGCAGTTCTTC
v_gene: TRBV5-1; d_gene: NA; j_gene: TRBJ2-3; abundance: NA; CDR3aa: CASSLMGGLDTQYF; CDR3nt: TGCGCCAGCAGCTTGATGGGGGGCTTGGATACGCAGTATTTT
v_gene: TRBV14; d_gene: NA; j_gene: TRBJ1-4; abundance: few; CDR3aa: CTSSQYRASNEKLFF; CDR3nt: TGTACCAGCAGCCAGTACCGGGCCTCTAATGAAAAACTGTTTTTT
v_gene: TRBV13; d_gene: NA; j_gene: TRBJ2-1; abundance: few; CDR3aa: CASSLGPPADEQFF; CDR3nt: TGTGCCAGCAGCTTAGGACCCCCGGCCGATGAGCAGTTCTTC
v_gene: TRBV6-2/TRBV6-3; d_gene: TRBD1; j_gene: TRBJ2-7; abundance: few; CDR3aa: CASSYSTYGTGLNEQYF; CDR3nt: TGTGCCAGCAGTTACTCGACGTACGGGACAGGGTTAAACGAGCAGTACTTC
v_gene: TRBV4-3; d_gene: NA; j_gene: TRBJ1-2; abundance: few; CDR3aa: CASSQDRGGFDGYTF; CDR3nt: TGCGCCAGCAGCCAAGATCGGGGGGGGTTTGATGGCTACACCTTC
v_gene: TRBV28; d_gene: NA; j_gene: TRBJ2-7; abundance: few; CDR3aa: CASSSLATSYEQYF; CDR3nt: TGTGCCAGCAGTTCCCTAGCCACATCCTACGAGCAGTACTTC
v_gene: TRBV7-9; d_gene: TRBD1; j_gene: TRBJ2-2; abundance: few; CDR3aa: CASSPTWTGADPNTGELFF; CDR3nt: TGTGCCAGCAGCCCCACGTGGACAGGGGCCGATCCGAACACCGGGGAGCTGTTTTTT
v_gene: TRBV5-5; d_gene: NA; j_gene: TRBJ1-1; abundance: few; CDR3aa: CASSLDFGGITEAFF; CDR3nt: TGTGCCAGCAGCTTGGATTTTGGCGGAATCACTGAAGCTTTCTTT
v_gene: TRBV28; d_gene: NA; j_gene: TRBJ1-5; abundance: many; CDR3aa: CASSLGGQPQHF; CDR3nt: TGTGCCAGCAGCTTAGGAGGGCAGCCCCAGCATTTT
v_gene: TRBV5-1; d_gene: NA; j_gene: TRBJ2-1; abundance: NA; CDR3aa: CASSLEPGYYNEQFF; CDR3nt: TGCGCCAGCAGCTTGGAACCGGGATACTACAATGAGCAGTTCTTC
v_gene: TRBV20-1; d_gene: NA; j_gene: TRBJ2-3; abundance: NA; CDR3aa: CSAPLGFGDTQYF; CDR3nt: TGCAGTGCTCCCCTCGGATTCGGGGATACGCAGTATTTT
v_gene: TRBV6-5; d_gene: NA; j_gene: TRBJ1-1; abundance: NA; CDR3aa: CASSYSTLGERLNTEAFF; CDR3nt: TGTGCCAGCAGTTACTCCACCCTCGGGGAAAGGTTGAACACTGAAGCTTTCTTT
v_gene: TRBV5-4; d_gene: NA; j_gene: TRBJ1-2; abundance: few; CDR3aa: CASSLAGGNDGYTF; CDR3nt: TGTGCCAGCAGCTTGGCCGGGGGTAACGATGGCTACACCTTC
v_gene: TRBV6-2/TRBV6-3; d_gene: NA; j_gene: TRBJ2-7; abundance: NA; CDR3aa: CASTSPGQNPYEQYF; CDR3nt: TGTGCCAGCACCAGTCCGGGACAAAACCCCTACGAGCAGTACTTC
v_gene: TRBV20-1; d_gene: TRBD2; j_gene: TRBJ2-2; abundance: NA; CDR3aa: CSARGLADQSTGELFF; CDR3nt: TGCAGTGCTAGGGGACTAGCGGACCAGAGCACCGGGGAGCTGTTTTTT
v_gene: TRBV6-2/TRBV6-3; d_gene: TRBD1; j_gene: TRBJ1-5; abundance: few; CDR3aa: CASRKDRRGNQPQHF; CDR3nt: TGTGCCAGCAGAAAGGACAGGCGTGGCAACCAGCCCCAGCATTTT
v_gene: TRBV7-4; d_gene: NA; j_gene: TRBJ2-4; abundance: NA; CDR3aa: CGSSLKVKNIQYF; CDR3nt: TGTGGCAGCAGCTTAAAGGTCAAAAACATTCAGTACTTC
v_gene: TRBV6-6; d_gene: NA; j_gene: TRBJ2-7; abundance: few; CDR3aa: CASSYGGYRELNEQYF; CDR3nt: TGTGCCAGCAGTTACGGAGGTTACAGGGAACTCAACGAGCAGTACTTC
v_gene: TRBV6-5; d_gene: TRBD2; j_gene: TRBJ2-1; abundance: NA; CDR3aa: CASSYLSSGPRSYNEQFF; CDR3nt: TGTGCCAGCAGTTACCTCTCTAGCGGGCCTCGCTCCTACAATGAGCAGTTCTTC